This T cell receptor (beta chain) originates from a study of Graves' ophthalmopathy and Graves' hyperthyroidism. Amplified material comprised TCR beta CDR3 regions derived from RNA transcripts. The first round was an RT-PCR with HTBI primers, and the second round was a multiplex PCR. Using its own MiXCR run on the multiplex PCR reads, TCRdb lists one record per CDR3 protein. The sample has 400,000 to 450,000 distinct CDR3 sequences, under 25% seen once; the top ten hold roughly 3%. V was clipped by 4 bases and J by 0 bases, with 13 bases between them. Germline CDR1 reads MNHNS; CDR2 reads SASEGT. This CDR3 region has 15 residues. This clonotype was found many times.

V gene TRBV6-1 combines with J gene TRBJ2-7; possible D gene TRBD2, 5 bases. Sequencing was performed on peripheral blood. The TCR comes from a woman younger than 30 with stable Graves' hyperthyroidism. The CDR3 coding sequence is TGTGCCAGCAGTGCGCCAGCGGACCTCTCCTACGAGCAGTACTTC. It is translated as CASSAPADLSYEQYF.